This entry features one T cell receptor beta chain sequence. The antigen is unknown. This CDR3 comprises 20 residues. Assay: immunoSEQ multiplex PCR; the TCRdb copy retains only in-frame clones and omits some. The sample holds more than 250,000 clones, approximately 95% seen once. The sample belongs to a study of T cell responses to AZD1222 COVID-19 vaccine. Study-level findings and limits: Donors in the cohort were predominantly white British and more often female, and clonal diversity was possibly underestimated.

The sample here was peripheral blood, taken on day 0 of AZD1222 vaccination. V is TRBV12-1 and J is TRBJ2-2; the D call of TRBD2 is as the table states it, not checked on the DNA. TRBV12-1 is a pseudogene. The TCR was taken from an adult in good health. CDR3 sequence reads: CASSSLRCPTTREIGGELFF. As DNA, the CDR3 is TGTGCCAGCAGCTCCCTCCGTTGCCCCACGACTCGGGAGATCGGCGGGGAGCTGTTTTTT.